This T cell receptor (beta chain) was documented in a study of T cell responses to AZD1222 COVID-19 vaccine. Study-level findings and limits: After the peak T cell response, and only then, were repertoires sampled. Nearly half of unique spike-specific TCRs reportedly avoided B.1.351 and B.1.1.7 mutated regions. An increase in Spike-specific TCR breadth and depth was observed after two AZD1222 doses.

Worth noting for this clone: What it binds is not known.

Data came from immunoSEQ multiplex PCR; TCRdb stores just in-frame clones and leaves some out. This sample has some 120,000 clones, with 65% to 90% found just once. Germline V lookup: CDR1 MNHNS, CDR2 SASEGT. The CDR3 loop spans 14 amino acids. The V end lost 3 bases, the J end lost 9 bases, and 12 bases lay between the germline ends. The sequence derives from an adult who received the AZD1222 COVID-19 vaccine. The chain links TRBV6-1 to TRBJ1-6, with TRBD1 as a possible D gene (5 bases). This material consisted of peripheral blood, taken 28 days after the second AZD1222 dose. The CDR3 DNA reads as TGTGCCAGCAGTGATTTTCAGGGAGGTTCACCCCTCCACTTT. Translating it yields CASSDFQGGSPLHF.